The 23 T cell receptor beta chains presented below share a single source sample, sequenced in a study of T cell repertoires in cytomegalovirus infection. MiXCR, run by TCRdb on the reads, gives a single entry per CDR3 protein. The sample lists 150,000 to 200,000 distinct CDR3 sequences, approximately 15% occurring once. The sample taken for sequencing was PBMCs. The source is a human donor in good health (CMV status not recorded). Some clones in this sample may be carry-over from other donors' samples.

This clonotype was picked up a small number of times. In nucleotides, the CDR3 is TGTGCCAGCAGCTTAGATGTGGCCCTGAGCTCCTACAATGAGCAGTTCTTC. Its translation: CASSLDVALSSYNEQFF. The chain employs TRBV11-2 and TRBJ2-1; D gene unclear. Trimming took off 0 bases at V and 0 bases at J, with 12 bases between the two ends. CDR1 is SGHAT and CDR2 is FQNNGV in the germline V gene. There are 17 residues in the CDR3.

This clonotype has only a few counts. The chain recombines TRBV6-5 with TRBJ1-1; D is unresolved. CDR1 is MNHEY, CDR2 SVGAGI, per germline. The CDR3 runs to 13 residues. Deletions cut 8 bases from V and 1 base from J, with 11 bases between. The CDR3 is CASAVGPNTEAFF. For the CDR3, the DNA is TGTGCCAGCGCCGTAGGTCCGAACACTGAAGCTTTCTTT.

This clonotype came up many times. The chain uses TRBV7-2 and TRBJ2-7, with D possibly TRBD2 on 5 matching bases. Germline V gene sequence: CDR1 SGHTA, CDR2 FQGNSA. The CDR3 is made up of 14 amino acids. V gave up 1 base and J gave up 0 bases, with 7 bases separating them. The DNA for the CDR3 is TGTGCCAGCAGCTTAGGGACTTTCTCCTACGAGCAGTACTTC. Translated: CASSLGTFSYEQYF.

This clonotype has only a few counts. The J gene is TRBJ2-7, the V gene TRBV7-9, with TRBD1 identical over 7 bases. J was trimmed by 4 bases and V by 8 bases; bases with no gene match: 5. The CDR3 extends over 12 amino acids. CDR1 SEHNR and CDR2 FQNEAQ come from the germline V gene (reference sequence). The CDR3 bases are TGTGCCAGCGCTGGGGACAGATACGAGCAGTACTTC. As protein: CASAGDRYEQYF.

This clonotype has just a few counts. The V and J genes are TRBV29-1 and TRBJ2-3, with 7 bases lining up with TRBD2. CDR3 size: 15 residues. V lost 2 bases, J lost 6 bases, and 11 bases stayed unmatched. Germline V gives CDR1 SQVTM, CDR2 ANQGSEA. The CDR3 loop reads CSVERGSGAGDTQYF. CDR3 coding DNA: TGCAGCGTTGAACGGGGGAGCGGGGCCGGGGATACGCAGTATTTT.

The gene calls are TRBV5-4 and TRBJ1-2; D ambiguous. The CDR3 contains 13 residues. Trimming stripped 1 base from V and 4 bases from J, with 8 bases between. The germline V gene encodes CDR1 SGHNT and CDR2 YYREEE (reference sequence). The CDR3: CASSLPLGYGYTF. DNA for the CDR3: TGTGCCAGCAGCTTGCCCCTGGGCTATGGCTACACCTTC.

Notes on this clonotype: Since a much larger clone is just one base distant, this may be a read error. The gene calls are TRBV7-2 and TRBJ1-1; possibly TRBD1 for D (6 bases). Germline V CDR1 and CDR2: SGHTA, FQGNSA. This CDR3 spans 14 amino acids. CDR3 sequence reads: CASSRGPGGTDAFF. CDR3 bases: TGTGCCAGCAGCCGAGGCCCGGGGGGCACTGACGCTTTCTTT.

This clonotype was observed at least ten times. The CDR3 reads CASSMRVGERGPDTQYF. The DNA for the CDR3 is TGTGCCAGCAGCATGAGGGTGGGGGAAAGGGGCCCAGATACGCAGTATTTT. The chain uses TRBV12-3 or TRBV12-4 and TRBJ2-3; D is possibly TRBD1 or TRBD2 (5 bases each). Between the trimmed V and J ends, which lost 6 bases and 4 bases, there was a span of 23 bases. The CDR3 consists of 17 residues.

V usage is TRBV5-1 and J usage is TRBJ1-2; D is undetermined. The CDR3 spans 14 residues. Germline V CDR1 and CDR2: SGHRS, YFSETQ. V lost 1 base and J lost 7, with 14 bases in between. The CDR3 loop reads CASSLRRPSGGYTF. DNA for the CDR3: TGCGCCAGCAGCTTGAGGAGGCCGTCGGGTGGCTACACCTTC.

The chain combines TRBV2 with TRBJ1-5; TRBD1 agrees at 9 bases. The CDR3 spans 17 residues. Per germline, CDR1 SNHLY and CDR2 FYNNEI. The V segment lost 0 bases and the J segment 4 bases; nucleotides outside the gene matches: 7. CDR3 nucleotides: TGTGCCAGCAGTGAAGCGGGGACAGGGAAAGGAAATCAGCCCCAGCATTTT. Protein: CASSEAGTGKGNQPQHF. The whole variable domain, remainder taken from reference TRBV2 and TRBJ1-5, is EPEVTQTPSHQVTQMGQEVILRCVPISNHLYFYWYRQILGQKVEFLVSFYNNEISEKSEIFDDQFSVERPDGSNFTLKIRSTKLEDSAMYFCASSEAGTGKGNQPQHFGDGTRLSIL.

In this sample, this clonotype turned up many times. The chain combines TRBV7-2 with TRBJ2-3; D gene unclear. This CDR3 has 16 amino acids. Trimming cost V 2 bases and J 5 bases, with 17 bases left between them. Germline V gives CDR1 SGHTA, CDR2 FQGNSA. The CDR3 region has the DNA TGTGCCAGCAGCTTACCCTTAGTTGGAAGAGGAGATACGCAGTATTTT. The encoded protein is CASSLPLVGRGDTQYF.

This chain joins TRBV11-3 and TRBJ1-1; no clear D. V was clipped by 5 bases and J by 0 bases, with 22 bases between them. Germline CDR1 SGHNT, CDR2 YENEEA. The CDR3 runs to 18 residues. Here the CDR3 DNA reads TGTGCCAGCAGCCCCGATACCACCCTAGACACTGTGAACACTGAAGCTTTCTTT. Translating gives CASSPDTTLDTVNTEAFF.

This clonotype has ten or more counts. The V gene is TRBV15, the J gene TRBJ1-2; D ambiguous. Germline CDR1 is LNHNV and CDR2 is YYDKDF (reference sequence). The CDR3 runs to 14 residues. Trimming took 1 base from V and 2 from J, leaving 8 bases between them. DNA of the CDR3: TGTGCCACCAGCAGAGCGGACGGAAACTATGGCTACACCTTC. Its protein product is CATSRADGNYGYTF.

In its sample, this clonotype was seen many times. The chain uses TRBV7-3 and TRBJ2-1; 7 nucleotides line up with TRBD1. This CDR3 has 13 amino acids. V shed 2 bases and J 9 bases; nucleotides not matched to a gene: 4. Germline values: CDR1 SGHTA, CDR2 FQGTGA. CDR3 sequence: CASSLDRATEQFF. CDR3 DNA: TGTGCCAGCAGCTTAGACAGGGCAACTGAGCAGTTCTTC.

The sample holds a few counts of this clonotype. The rearrangement uses TRBV29-1 and TRBJ2-7, with 7 bases identical to TRBD2. CDR1 and CDR2 (germline): SQVTM, ANQGSEA. The CDR3 covers 11 residues. V lost 5 bases and J lost 4; bases outside the gene matches: 2. CDR3 bases: TGCAGCGTTCGGCGGGGGTACGAGCAGTACTTC. It translates to CSVRRGYEQYF.

This clonotype was picked up a small number of times. The chain joins TRBV25-1 to TRBJ2-7; 8 bases align to TRBD1. The trim removed 7 bases at V and 2 bases at J, leaving 7 bases unmatched. The CDR3 runs 14 residues. Germline V CDR1 and CDR2: MGHDK, SYGVNS. This CDR3 is CASKPGGAPYEQYF. CDR3 nucleotide sequence: TGTGCCAGCAAACCAGGGGGCGCGCCCTACGAGCAGTACTTC.

This clonotype was counted ten times or more. The chain couples TRBV7-2 to TRBJ1-2, with D perhaps matching TRBD1 (6 bases). Between the trimmed V and J ends, which lost 3 bases and 1 base, there was a span of 24 bases. The CDR3 is 19 amino acids. In germline, CDR1 is SGHTA, CDR2 FQGNSA. The CDR3: CASSLLVLGQPKNNYGYTF. Written as DNA, the CDR3 is TGTGCCAGCAGCTTGCTTGTACTGGGACAACCGAAGAATAACTATGGCTACACCTTC.

Of note for this clonotype: A much larger clone differs by one base, so this may be a read error. The V gene is TRBV6-8, the J gene TRBJ2-5; D is uncertain. CDR1 is MNHGY, CDR2 SAAAGT, per germline. The CDR3 has 16 amino acids. As DNA, the CDR3 is TGTGCCAGCAGCTACCCCATCGAAACCCACCAAGAGGCCCAGTACTTC. Translating it yields CASSYPIETHQEAQYF.

The sample holds many counts of this clonotype. This chain connects TRBV7-2 to TRBJ2-2; the D is unclear. CDR3 size: 16 residues. Trimming left V 5 bases short and J 3 bases short, with 16 bases between. Looked up from germline, CDR1 is SGHTA and CDR2 is FQGNSA. The CDR3 DNA sequence: TGTGCCAGCAGCCCTATCATAGCTTCGTACACCGGGGAGCTGTTTTTT. It translates to CASSPIIASYTGELFF.

There are many counts of this clonotype. The chain joins TRBV28 to TRBJ2-5, with D perhaps assigned TRBD1 or TRBD2 (6 bases each). Trimming shortened V by 1 base and J by 3 bases, and 15 bases separated the two germline ends. Germline lookup yields CDR1 MDHEN and CDR2 SYDVKM. CDR3 size: 16 residues. CDR3 nucleotides: TGTGCCAGCAGTTTATACCACCCCGGGGGCGAAGAGACCCAGTACTTC. Protein sequence: CASSLYHPGGEETQYF.

The chain has TRBV27 and TRBJ2-1, with 12 bases that match TRBD2. The CDR3 length is 15 residues. Trimming removed 5 bases from V and 7 bases from J; junction bases left unmatched: 6. The germline V gene encodes CDR1 MNHEY and CDR2 SMNVEV (reference sequence). The CDR3 here is CASSRTSGIKNEQFF. The CDR3 region has the DNA TGTGCCAGCAGTCGGACTAGCGGGATAAAGAATGAGCAGTTCTTC.

This clonotype was counted ten times or more. The chain links TRBV6-2 or TRBV6-3 to TRBJ2-2, with D tentatively TRBD1 (5 bases). V gave up 10 bases and J gave up 1 base, with 10 bases separating them. The CDR3 spans 13 residues. Germline values: CDR1 MNHEY, CDR2 SVGEGT. The CDR3 region is CATLGQNTGELFF. As DNA, the CDR3 is TGTGCCACTTTAGGACAGAACACCGGGGAGCTGTTTTTT.

This clonotype showed up many times. This rearrangement joins TRBV7-6 to TRBJ1-1; TRBD1 might be the D (6 bases). The V gene lost 5 bases and the J gene lost 5 bases, with 15 bases spanning the gap. This CDR3 has 14 amino acids. CDR1 and CDR2 from the germline V gene are SGHVS and FNYEAQ. The CDR3 DNA follows: TGTGCCAGCAGCCCTATGGGGGGGCAGACTGAAGCTTTCTTT. Protein: CASSPMGGQTEAFF.